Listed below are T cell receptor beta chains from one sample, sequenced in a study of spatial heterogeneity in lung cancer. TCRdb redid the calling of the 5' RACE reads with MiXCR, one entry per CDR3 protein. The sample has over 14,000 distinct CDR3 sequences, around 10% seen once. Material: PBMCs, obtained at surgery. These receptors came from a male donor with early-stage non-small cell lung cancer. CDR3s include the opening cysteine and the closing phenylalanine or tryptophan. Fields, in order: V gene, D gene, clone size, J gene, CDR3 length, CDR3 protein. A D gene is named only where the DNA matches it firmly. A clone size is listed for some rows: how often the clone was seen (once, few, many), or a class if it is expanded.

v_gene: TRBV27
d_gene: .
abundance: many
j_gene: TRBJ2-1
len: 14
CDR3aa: CASSLEGSYNEQFF

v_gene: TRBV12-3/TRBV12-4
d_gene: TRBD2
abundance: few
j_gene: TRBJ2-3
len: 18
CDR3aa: CASSPRTSGSGGTDTQYF

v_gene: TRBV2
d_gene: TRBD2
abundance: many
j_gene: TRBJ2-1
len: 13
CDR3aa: CASSPSQRENQFF

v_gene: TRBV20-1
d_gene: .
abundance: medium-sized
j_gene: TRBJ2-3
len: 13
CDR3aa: CSAIIQGLDTQYF

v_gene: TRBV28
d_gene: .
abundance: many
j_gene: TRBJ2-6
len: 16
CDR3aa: CASSSQGFSGANVLTF

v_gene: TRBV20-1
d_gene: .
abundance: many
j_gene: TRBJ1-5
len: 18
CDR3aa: CSARDGEREVNSNQPQHF

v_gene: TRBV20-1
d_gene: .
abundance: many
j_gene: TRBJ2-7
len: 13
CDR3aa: CSAKTVFSYEQYF

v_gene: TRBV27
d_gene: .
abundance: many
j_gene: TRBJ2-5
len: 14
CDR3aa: CASRTEGGGETQYF

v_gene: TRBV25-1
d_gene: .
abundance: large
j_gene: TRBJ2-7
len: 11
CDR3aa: CASGWDYEQYF

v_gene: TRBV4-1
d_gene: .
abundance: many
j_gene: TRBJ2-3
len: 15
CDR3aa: CASKSETNGTDTQYF

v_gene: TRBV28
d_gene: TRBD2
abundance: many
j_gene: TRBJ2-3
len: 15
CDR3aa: CASSLVASGSDTQYF

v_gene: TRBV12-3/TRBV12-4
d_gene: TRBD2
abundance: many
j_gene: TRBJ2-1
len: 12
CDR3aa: CASSQLAAQQFF

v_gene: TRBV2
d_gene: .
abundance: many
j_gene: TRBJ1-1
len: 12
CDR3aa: CASTRLNTEAFF

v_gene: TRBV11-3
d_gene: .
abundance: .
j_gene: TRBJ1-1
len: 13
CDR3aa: CASSLGQGREAFF

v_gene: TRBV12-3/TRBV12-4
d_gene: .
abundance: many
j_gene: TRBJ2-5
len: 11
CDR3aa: CASSSSGTQYF

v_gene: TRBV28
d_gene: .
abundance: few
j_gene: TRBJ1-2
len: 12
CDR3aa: CASSSVTDGYTF

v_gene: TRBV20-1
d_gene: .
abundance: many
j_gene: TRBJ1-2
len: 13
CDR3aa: CSARDTANYGYTF

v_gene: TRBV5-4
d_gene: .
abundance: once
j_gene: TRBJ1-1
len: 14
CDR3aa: CASSLWTVNTEAFF

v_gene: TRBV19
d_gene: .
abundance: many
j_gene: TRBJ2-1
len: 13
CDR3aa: CASRALGAIEQFF

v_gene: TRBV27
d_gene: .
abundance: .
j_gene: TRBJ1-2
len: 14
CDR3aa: CASCGRTTNYGYTF

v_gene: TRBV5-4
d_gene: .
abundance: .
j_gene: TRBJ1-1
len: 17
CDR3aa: CASSFLDSLARNTEAFF

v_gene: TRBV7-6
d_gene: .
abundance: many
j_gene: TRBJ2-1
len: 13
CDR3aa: CASSFLQNNEQFF

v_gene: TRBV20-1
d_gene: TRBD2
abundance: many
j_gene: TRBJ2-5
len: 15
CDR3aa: CSAFGTSGSIKTQYF

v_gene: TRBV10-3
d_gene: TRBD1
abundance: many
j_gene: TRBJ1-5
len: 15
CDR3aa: CAISEQTGGDQPQHF

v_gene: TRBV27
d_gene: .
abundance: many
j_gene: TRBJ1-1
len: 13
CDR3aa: CASSLSGSGVTFF

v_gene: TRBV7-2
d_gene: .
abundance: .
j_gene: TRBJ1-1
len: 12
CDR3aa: CASRRMNTEAFF

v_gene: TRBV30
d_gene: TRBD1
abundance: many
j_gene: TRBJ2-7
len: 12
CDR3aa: CAGGTGPYEQYF

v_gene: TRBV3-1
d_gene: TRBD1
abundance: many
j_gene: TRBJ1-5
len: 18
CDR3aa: CASSQDYPGGTSNQPQHF